This T cell receptor (beta chain) was retrieved from a study of blood T cell repertoires in COVID-19 (dated by TCRdb to about 2020). Study-wide context: Samples covering the acute and convalescent phases of COVID-19 were provided by collaborators in the United States, Italy and Spain. The prospective study material was composed of cDNA or gDNA derived from T cells, B-cell-depleted T cells, or PBMCs. Subjects who had been exposed to COVID-19, were actively infected with it, or had recovered from it provided the deeply sampled blood TCRbeta repertoires that made up the dataset. The repertoires were released in a freely available public database intended as a resource for research on the immune response to SARS-CoV-2. The samples were drawn from two sources: the first 160 participants of the ongoing ImmuneRACE study, and 1,200 or so subjects contributed by 6 global collaborators. The sample metadata nearly always contained a de-identified subject ID, COVID-19 status, age in years and sex. Where HLA class I and class II types were available, the types were taken from metadata supplied by the sample provider, not from assay-based typing.

The collaborating institutions used their own protocols to collect whole blood in K2EDTA tubes. Collaborator samples were shipped for TCRbeta analysis as frozen whole blood, isolated PBMCs, or DNA extracted from either sample type. Taken from cysteine to phenylalanine, the CDR3 has 14 residues. Only the CDR3 part of the read is kept: 42 bases, read in frame from the first base. V lost 5 bases and J lost 3 bases, and the count of bases not matched to a germline gene is 6. The germline V gene encodes CDR1 SGHTA and CDR2 FQGTGA. Worth noting for this clone: Its target antigen remains unknown. No base quality information exists; no much larger clone differs at one position.

Points the paper makes about the study in general: Clinical and demographic metadata were provided uncurated, with the amount varying by source and participant.

TCRbeta CDR3 regions were amplified from genomic DNA by means of the immunoSEQ Assay, a bias-controlled multiplex PCR. Per the source publication's procedure: Nucleated cell counts per sample were estimated from amplification of reference gene primers within the assay. Sequence reads were collapsed and filtered to measure the absolute abundance of every unique TCRbeta CDR3 rearrangement. Productive Simpson clonality was computed per sample as the square root of Simpson's diversity index over productive rearrangements. The source is immuneACCESS, and TCRdb retained only in-frame sequences with V and J called. Part of the clones is not carried over; for the studies checked, unresolved V genes explain less than half of this, and the remainder is unexplained. That table furnishes V, J and clone size, whereas the DNA furnished D and trimming. The sample table records around 200,000 clones; 65% to 90% of these occur just once. The ten largest clones take up approximately 4.8% of the sample.

The sequence is built from TRBV7-3 and TRBJ1-2, with 7 bases matching TRBD1. The clonotype originates from a man aged 50 or older with acute or convalescent COVID-19. Material for sequencing was peripheral blood. The CDR3 region reads CASSRRGADYGYTF. The nucleotides read TGTGCCAGCAGCCGCAGGGGGGCGGACTATGGCTACACCTTC.